The 30 T cell receptor beta chains given below trace back to one sample, sequenced in a study of cytomegalovirus exposure and HLA in healthy donors. Some clones are missing from TCRdb's copy, which holds only in-frame ones; the method was immunoSEQ multiplex PCR. The sample holds about 98,000 clones, 87% seen once. Sequencing used PBMCs. The receptors stem from a woman aged 25-40 years in good health and CMV-seronegative.

V gene TRBV29-1 combines with J gene TRBJ2-7; TRBD1 matches 9 bases. Per the germline V gene, CDR1 is SQVTM and CDR2 is ANQGSEA. J was trimmed by 3 bases and V by 6 bases; bases with no gene match: 9. This CDR3 has 14 amino acids. The CDR3 sequence is CSVRSGQGFYEQYF. The CDR3 nucleotides read TGCAGCGTGCGGTCGGGACAGGGTTTCTACGAGCAGTACTTC.

The chain recombines TRBV18 with TRBJ1-1; no clear D gene. Trimming shortened V by 3 bases and J by 4 bases, and 18 bases separated the two germline ends. CDR1 and CDR2 from the germline V gene are KGHSH and LQKENI. This CDR3 has 16 amino acids. The CDR3 loop is CASSPSSFTRGTEAFF. In nucleotides, the CDR3 is TGTGCCAGCTCACCTTCCTCCTTTACACGAGGCACTGAAGCTTTCTTT.

The rearrangement joins TRBV28 to TRBJ1-2; D is ambiguous. CDR1 and CDR2 from the germline V gene are MDHEN and SYDVKM. The CDR3 has 12 residues. V gave up 2 bases and J gave up 6 bases, with 7 bases separating them. CDR3: CASSLPLNGYTF. CDR3 in DNA: TGTGCCAGCAGTTTACCCCTAAATGGCTACACCTTC.

By share, this clone counts as medium-sized. The chain links TRBV6-1 to TRBJ1-4, with TRBD1 as a possible D gene (5 bases). The germline gives CDR1 MNHNS, CDR2 SASEGT. This CDR3 contains 14 residues. The V and J ends lost 4 bases and 7 bases respectively, with 13 bases between them. This CDR3 is CASSGQLGFEKLFF. The CDR3 coding sequence is TGTGCCAGCAGTGGACAGTTGGGGTTTGAAAAACTGTTTTTT.

This chain joins TRBV14 and TRBJ2-7, with 13 bases fitting TRBD2. This CDR3 has 15 amino acids. Per germline, CDR1 SGHDN and CDR2 FVKESK. Unmatched junction bases numbered 6, after V lost 4 bases and J lost 6 bases. CDR3 in DNA: TGTGCCAGCAGCCGGGGGACTAGCGGGATGGCCGAGCAGTACTTC. Translated, it gives CASSRGTSGMAEQYF.

In its sample, this clone was seen a few times. The genes are TRBV6-5 and TRBJ2-5; TRBD2 agrees at 9 bases. The CDR3 is 16 amino acids. Germline lookup yields CDR1 MNHEY and CDR2 SVGAGI. V lost 2 bases, J lost 2 bases, and 6 bases stayed unmatched. The CDR3 DNA follows: TGTGCCAGCAGTTACGGGTCGACTAGCGGACAAGAGACCCAGTACTTC. This sequence encodes CASSYGSTSGQETQYF.

The V call is TRBV6-5, the J call TRBJ2-2, with a possible D match to TRBD1 (6 bases). Germline V lookup: CDR1 MNHEY, CDR2 SVGAGI. Trimming removed 8 bases from V and 3 bases from J, with 10 bases in between. The CDR3 is 13 residues long. CDR3 DNA: TGTGCCAGCTTTAACAGGGACACCGGGGAGCTGTTTTTT. It yields the protein CASFNRDTGELFF.

This clone was seen only a few times. The J gene is TRBJ1-3, the V gene TRBV6-1; 8 nucleotides match TRBD1. V was pared by 3 bases and J by 6 bases, with 4 bases of the junction left unmatched. The CDR3 totals 14 residues. Germline V gene data show CDR1 as MNHNS and CDR2 as SASEGT. The CDR3 DNA is TGTGCCAGCAGTGAGACAGGGGCAGTAAACACCATATATTTT. Its translation: CASSETGAVNTIYF.

The J gene is TRBJ2-7, the V gene TRBV10-1; D is possibly TRBD2 (6 bases). In germline, CDR1 is WNHNN, CDR2 SYGVQD (reference sequence). Between the trimmed V and J ends, which lost 7 bases and 0 bases, there was a span of 10 bases. This CDR3 spans 13 amino acids. The CDR3 reads CASKTGSSYEQYF. The CDR3 DNA sequence: TGCGCCAGCAAGACCGGGAGCTCCTACGAGCAGTACTTC.

The rearrangement links TRBV5-1 to TRBJ2-2; D uncertain. CDR1 SGHRS and CDR2 YFSETQ come from the germline V gene. Deletions cut 0 bases from V and 4 bases from J, with 10 bases between. This CDR3 has 15 amino acids. The CDR3: CASSLVVHPTGELFF. The DNA for the CDR3 is TGCGCCAGCAGCTTGGTGGTACACCCCACCGGGGAGCTGTTTTTT.

The chain joins TRBV28 to TRBJ2-1; 9 bases are a match to TRBD2. The V and J ends lost 6 bases and 2 bases, in that order; junction bases with no gene match: 5. This CDR3 is built from 15 residues. Germline CDR1 reads MDHEN; CDR2 reads SYDVKM. CDR3: CASRSLAGTYNEQFF. The CDR3 bases are TGTGCCAGCAGATCCCTAGCGGGAACCTACAATGAGCAGTTCTTC. The complete variable domain, with remaining parts taken from reference TRBV28 and TRBJ2-1, reads DVKVTQSSRYLVKRTGEKVFLECVQDMDHENMFWYRQDPGLGLRLIYFSYDVKMKEKGDIPEGYSVSREKKERFSLILESASTNQTSMYLCASRSLAGTYNEQFFGPGTRLTVL.

The sample holds a few counts of this clone. The rearrangement uses TRBV4-2 and TRBJ1-4; 8 bases map to TRBD1. The CDR3 loop spans 15 amino acids. The germline gives CDR1 LGHNA, CDR2 YNFKEQ. Trimming took 8 bases from V and 8 from J; bases not matched to a gene: 13. The CDR3 coding sequence is TGTGCCAGCCGAACTCAGGACAGGGTGAAAGAAAAACTGTTTTTT. It specifies CASRTQDRVKEKLFF.

CDR3 protein: CASDGRAGNTIYF. The CDR3 nucleotides are TGTGCCAGTGACGGCAGGGCTGGAAACACCATATATTTT. The chain employs TRBV19 and TRBJ1-3, with a possible D match to TRBD1 (5 bases). CDR1 is LNHDA, CDR2 SQIVND, per germline (reference sequence). The CDR3 covers 13 residues. V lost 8 bases to trimming and J lost 2 bases, with 10 bases between them.

This clone appeared once. The chain is built from TRBV7-3 and TRBJ2-2; TRBD2 matches at 12 bases. The CDR3 extends over 16 amino acids. The ends lost 5 bases at V and 0 bases at J; junction bases unmatched: 1. Looked up from germline, CDR1 is SGHTA and CDR2 is FQGTGA. The CDR3 DNA reads TGTGCCAGCAGCAGGACTAGCGGGGCGAACACCGGGGAGCTGTTTTTT. It codes for CASSRTSGANTGELFF.

This rearrangement joins TRBV18 to TRBJ2-3; D may be TRBD2 (7 bases). This CDR3 comprises 16 residues. V dropped 4 bases and J dropped 8 bases, with 22 bases sitting between them. Germline CDR1 KGHSH, CDR2 LQKENI. The CDR3: CASSHDVGGGALTQYF. In DNA form, the CDR3 reads TGTGCCAGCTCACACGACGTTGGAGGGGGGGCCCTTACGCAGTATTTT.

V and J are TRBV25-1 and TRBJ2-3; 10 positions agree with TRBD2. V was pared by 7 bases and J by 3 bases, with 13 bases of the junction left unmatched. The length of the CDR3 is 17 residues. Germline CDR1 is MGHDK and CDR2 is SYGVNS. As DNA, the CDR3 is TGTGCCAGCAACAGCGGGAGGGCCGTGGGGTTTACAGATACGCAGTATTTT. Its protein product is CASNSGRAVGFTDTQYF.

The chain has TRBV11-2 and TRBJ2-7, with 12 bases fitting TRBD2. CDR1 is SGHAT and CDR2 is FQNNGV in the germline V gene. V was clipped by 5 bases and J by 6 bases; unmatched bases: 8. The CDR3 spans 15 residues. Here the CDR3 DNA reads TGTGCCAGCAGCGAGTCTAGCGGGAGGGCCTCCGAGCAGTACTTC. Protein product: CASSESSGRASEQYF.

The CDR3 nucleotides are TGTGCCAGCAGTTTATCGCAGGGCGACGGAAACACCATATATTTT. The encoded protein is CASSLSQGDGNTIYF. The V call is TRBV27, the J call TRBJ1-3; D possibly corresponds to TRBD1 (5 bases). This CDR3 has 15 amino acids. CDR1 and CDR2 from the germline V gene are MNHEY and SMNVEV (reference sequence). V dropped 0 bases and J dropped 4 bases, with 10 bases sitting between them.

J is TRBJ1-2 and V is TRBV2; 9 positions agree with TRBD1. Germline trimming cut 5 bases from V and 6 bases from J; bases unmatched to any gene: 4. Germline CDR1 SNHLY, CDR2 FYNNEI. This CDR3 has 13 residues. The CDR3 DNA reads as TGTGCCAGCAGTCAAACAGGGGGCGATGGCTACACCTTC. As protein: CASSQTGGDGYTF.

This clone was detected a few times. The chain couples TRBV6-5 to TRBJ2-7, with a tentative D call TRBD2 (6 bases). Per the germline V gene, CDR1 is MNHEY and CDR2 is SVGAGI. This CDR3 region has 15 residues. Trimming took 6 bases from V and 3 from J, leaving 18 bases between them. The CDR3 protein is CASSNSGTGNYEQYF. CDR3 in DNA: TGTGCCAGCAGCAATAGTGGGACTGGGAACTACGAGCAGTACTTC.

This chain joins TRBV9 and TRBJ2-1; 16 positions agree with TRBD2. With V trimmed by 4 bases and J by 1 base, 11 bases remained unmatched. Germline V gene lookup returns CDR1 SGDLS and CDR2 YYNGEE. The CDR3 has 20 amino acids. The CDR3 region is CASSLGLAGGPSQSYNEQFF. The CDR3 DNA reads TGTGCCAGCAGCTTGGGACTAGCGGGAGGGCCGAGTCAATCCTACAATGAGCAGTTCTTC.

This chain joins TRBV10-3 and TRBJ2-5; the match to TRBD1 covers 10 bases. Germline V gives CDR1 ENHRY, CDR2 SYGVKD. The CDR3 is 15 amino acids. V shed 6 bases and J 5 bases; nucleotides not matched to a gene: 9. The CDR3 loop reads CAISTGTGVRETQYF. CDR3 bases: TGTGCCATCAGCACCGGGACAGGGGTGCGGGAGACCCAGTACTTC.

The CDR3: CASSVGQGNQPQHF. The DNA for the CDR3 is TGTGCCAGCAGCGTAGGGCAGGGCAATCAGCCCCAGCATTTT. The chain employs TRBV9 and TRBJ1-5; no clear D. The CDR3 has 14 residues. Per germline, CDR1 SGDLS and CDR2 YYNGEE. The germline V and J ends were trimmed by 0 bases and 2 bases, with 6 bases remaining between them. The entire variable domain, with the rest obtained from reference TRBV9 and TRBJ1-5, is as follows: DSGVTQTPKHLITATGQRVTLRCSPRSGDLSVYWYQQSLDQGLQFLIQYYNGEERAKGNILERFSAQQFPDLHSELNLSSLELGDSALYFCASSVGQGNQPQHFGDGTRLSIL.

The chain has TRBV27 and TRBJ1-1; possibly TRBD1 for D (5 bases). Germline lookup yields CDR1 MNHEY and CDR2 SMNVEV (reference sequence). V lost 5 bases and J 3 bases, leaving 13 bases between the germline ends. CDR3 size: 14 residues. CDR3 nucleotide sequence: TGTGCCAGCAGTCTCCTGGGGGGGGACACTGAAGCTTTCTTT. Encoded protein: CASSLLGGDTEAFF.

V and J are TRBV18 and TRBJ2-5; D may be TRBD1 (6 bases). The CDR3 runs to 16 residues. Germline V lookup: CDR1 KGHSH, CDR2 LQKENI. The V gene lost 6 bases and the J gene lost 1 base, with 18 bases spanning the gap. CDR3 protein: CASSRTGTDSQETQYF. The CDR3 coding sequence is TGTGCCAGCTCTCGCACGGGTACGGACAGCCAAGAGACCCAGTACTTC. Using reference TRBV18 and TRBJ2-5 for the parts outside the CDR3, the full variable domain is NAGVMQNPRHLVRRRGQEARLRCSPMKGHSHVYWYRQLPEEGLKFMVYLQKENIIDESGMPKERFSAEFPKEGPSILRIQQVVRGDSAAYFCASSRTGTDSQETQYFGPGTRLLVL.

The chain is built from TRBV6-5 and TRBJ2-5; D is unclear. V was clipped by 7 bases and J by 0 bases, with 9 bases between them. Germline values: CDR1 MNHEY, CDR2 SVGAGI. The CDR3 is 13 amino acids. The CDR3: CASTTDDQETQYF. The CDR3 DNA reads TGTGCCAGCACCACAGATGACCAAGAGACCCAGTACTTC.

This clone was seen just once. The rearrangement joins TRBV15 to TRBJ2-7; TRBD1 aligns across 7 bases. Trimming took 3 bases from V and 2 from J; bases not matched to a gene: 10. There are 16 residues in the CDR3. Germline CDR1 and CDR2: LNHNV and YYDKDF (reference sequence). CDR3 amino acids: CATSRQRTGVPYEQYF. The CDR3 nucleotides are TGTGCCACCAGCAGGCAAAGGACAGGCGTACCCTACGAGCAGTACTTC.

The chain recombines TRBV9 with TRBJ1-3; maybe TRBD1 (6 bases). The V and J ends lost 0 bases and 2 bases respectively, with 12 bases between them. Germline assignment: CDR1 SGDLS and CDR2 YYNGEE. The CDR3 extends over 16 amino acids. CDR3 in amino acids: CASSVAGAGAGNTIYF. In nucleotides, the CDR3 is TGTGCCAGCAGCGTAGCTGGGGCAGGGGCTGGAAACACCATATATTTT. Based on the CDR3 plus reference TRBV9 and TRBJ1-3, the full variable domain is DSGVTQTPKHLITATGQRVTLRCSPRSGDLSVYWYQQSLDQGLQFLIQYYNGEERAKGNILERFSAQQFPDLHSELNLSSLELGDSALYFCASSVAGAGAGNTIYFGEGSWLTVV.

V is TRBV6-1 and J is TRBJ1-1; the match to TRBD1 covers 7 bases. V gave up 8 bases and J gave up 0 bases; unmatched junction bases: 9. The CDR3 contains 15 residues. Germline assignment: CDR1 MNHNS and CDR2 SASEGT. CDR3 sequence (DNA): TGTGCCAGCCTTATAAGACAGGGCGTGAACACTGAAGCTTTCTTT. Its translation is CASLIRQGVNTEAFF.

The chain couples TRBV2 to TRBJ1-1; D gene unclear. Germline V gives CDR1 SNHLY, CDR2 FYNNEI. The V end lost 3 bases, the J end lost 1 base, and 6 bases lay between the germline ends. The CDR3 contains 13 residues. CDR3 nucleotides: TGTGCCAGCAGTGATTTGCGGAACACTGAAGCTTTCTTT. Translation: CASSDLRNTEAFF.